The next 12 T cell receptor beta chains were all read from a single sample in a study of T cells in Graves' hyperthyroidism and ophthalmopathy (dated by TCRdb to between 2018 and 2021). The library relied on multiplex PCR. The sample was run on an Illumina HiSeq 2000. TCR beta CDR3 regions were amplified from RNA transcripts. For the first round of RT-PCR on the TCR CDR3, the HTBI primer set was used together with the Qiagen OneStep RT-PCR kit. TCRdb reprocessed the public reads (quality trimming at Q25 with fastp, clone calling with MiXCR) and kept in-frame beta chains. Entries that share a CDR3 protein sequence are merged under the most common genes and DNA. Across this sample there are approximately 640,000 distinct CDR3 sequences, with 45% seen only once. The ten largest clones add up to approximately 6.8% of the sample. Sequenced input: peripheral blood or thyroid tissue (not recorded which). The receptors here all came from an adult man with Graves' disease, either hyperthyroidism or ophthalmopathy (not recorded which).

The V call is TRBV29-1, the J call TRBJ1-2; 8 bases agree with TRBD1. After removal of 8 bases from V and 5 bases from J, the junction contained 10 bases not matched to a gene. CDR1 and CDR2 from the germline V gene are SQVTM and ANQGSEA. The CDR3 consists of 13 residues. The CDR3, as DNA: TGCAGCCCCCCAGGACAGGGTGGTTATGGCTACACCTTC. It translates to CSPPGQGGYGYTF.

V usage is TRBV7-9 and J usage is TRBJ1-3; TRBD1 is a possible D gene (5 bases). The ends were cut back, 6 bases at V and 0 bases at J, with 9 bases in the middle. Germline V gene data show CDR1 as SEHNR and CDR2 as FQNEAQ (reference sequence). The CDR3 has 14 residues. Here the CDR3 DNA reads TGTGCCAGCAGTCGGAGGGGCTCTGGAAACACCATATATTTT. Residues: CASSRRGSGNTIYF.

This chain uses TRBV25-1 with TRBJ2-5, with D perhaps being TRBD1 or TRBD2 (5 bases each). The V end lost 3 bases, the J end lost 2 bases, and 19 bases lay between the germline ends. In germline, CDR1 is MGHDK, CDR2 SYGVNS. The CDR3 length is 17 residues. The CDR3 here is CASSDESRDLRQETQYF. CDR3 sequence (DNA): TGTGCCAGCAGTGACGAATCCAGGGACCTGAGGCAAGAGACCCAGTACTTC. The whole variable domain, filled in from reference TRBV25-1 and TRBJ2-5, reads EADIYQTPRYLVIGTGKKITLECSQTMGHDKMYWYQQDPGMELHLIHYSYGVNSTEKGDLSSESTVSRIRTEHFPLTLESARPSHTSQYLCASSDESRDLRQETQYFGPGTRLLVL.

This clonotype was seen repeatedly, ten times or more. The chain is built from TRBV20-1 and TRBJ2-7; D may be TRBD1 (5 bases). There are 14 residues in the CDR3. Deletions cut 5 bases from V and 5 bases from J, with 19 bases between. The germline CDR1 and CDR2 sequences are DFQATT and SNEGSKA (reference sequence). CDR3 residues: CSAHQLTGSHEQYF. The CDR3 DNA sequence: TGCAGTGCTCACCAACTTACAGGTTCCCACGAGCAGTACTTC.

The chain carries TRBV25-1 and TRBJ1-4; 9 positions match TRBD1. The trim removed 11 bases at V and 7 bases at J, leaving 11 bases unmatched. The length of the CDR3 is 14 residues. Germline V gene data show CDR1 as MGHDK and CDR2 as SYGVNS. The CDR3 here is CADRDRVWGEKLFF. The CDR3 nucleotides read TGTGCCGACCGGGACAGGGTTTGGGGTGAAAAACTGTTTTTT. Drawing the rest from reference TRBV25-1 and TRBJ1-4, the complete variable domain is EADIYQTPRYLVIGTGKKITLECSQTMGHDKMYWYQQDPGMELHLIHYSYGVNSTEKGDLSSESTVSRIRTEHFPLTLESARPSHTSQYLCADRDRVWGEKLFFGSGTQLSVL.

The chain carries TRBV11-2 and TRBJ1-1; D perhaps matches TRBD1 (5 bases). V was clipped by 11 bases and J by 2 bases, with 18 bases between them. The CDR3 covers 14 residues. CDR1 is SGHAT and CDR2 is FQNNGV in the germline V gene. The CDR3: CAWYMEGINTEAFF. CDR3 DNA: TGTGCCTGGTATATGGAGGGGATAAACACTGAAGCTTTCTTT.

The chain links TRBV7-2 to TRBJ1-5; D gene ambiguous. V gave up 2 bases and J gave up 1 base, with 9 bases separating them. CDR3 size: 15 residues. From germline, CDR1 is SGHTA and CDR2 FQGNSA. The CDR3 region has the DNA TGTGCCAGCAGCTTATGGGTGGGGAGCAATCAGCCCCAGCATTTT. Amino acids: CASSLWVGSNQPQHF. The full variable domain, in which reference TRBV7-2 and TRBJ1-5 provide the parts outside the CDR3, is GAGVSQSPSNKVTEKGKDVELRCDPISGHTALYWYRQSLGQGLEFLIYFQGNSAPDKSGLPSDRFSAERTGGSVSTLTIQRTQQEDSAVYLCASSLWVGSNQPQHFGDGTRLSIL.

The chain recombines TRBV7-9 with TRBJ2-2; D assignment may be TRBD1 or TRBD2 (5 bases each). V lost 4 bases, J lost 3 bases, and 12 bases lay in between. Germline V lookup: CDR1 SEHNR, CDR2 FQNEAQ (reference sequence). The CDR3 covers 15 residues. As DNA, the CDR3 is TGTGCCAGCAGCTCCCGGGACGGGGACACCGGGGAGCTGTTTTTT. It specifies CASSSRDGDTGELFF.

The table lists this clonotype with many counts. CDR3 in amino acids: CASSFKDGYEQYF. The CDR3, as DNA: TGTGCCAGCAGCTTTAAAGACGGCTACGAGCAGTACTTC. This chain connects TRBV9 to TRBJ2-7; unclear D gene. V lost 4 bases, J lost 3 bases, and 11 bases lay in between. The CDR3 runs to 13 residues. The germline gives CDR1 SGDLS, CDR2 YYNGEE.

This clonotype was picked up a small number of times. The chain links TRBV12-3 or TRBV12-4 to TRBJ1-4; possibly TRBD1 for D (5 bases). The CDR3 runs 16 residues. The V end lost 8 bases, the J end lost 7 bases, and 23 bases lay between the germline ends. CDR3 nucleotide sequence: TGTGCCAGCTCCCCTGGGAGATCGGGGAGGGGTGAAAAACTGTTTTTT. This codes for CASSPGRSGRGEKLFF.

The chain links TRBV20-1 to TRBJ2-7; no clear D gene. The V end lost 6 bases, the J end lost 9 bases, and 9 bases lay between the germline ends. The CDR3 has 9 residues. From germline, CDR1 is DFQATT and CDR2 SNEGSKA (reference sequence). The CDR3 DNA reads as TGCAGTGCCGGGTTAGGGCAGTACTTC. It translates to CSAGLGQYF.

This clonotype was counted between two and nine times. The chain uses TRBV6-5 and TRBJ1-5; 8 bases are a match to TRBD1. Germline V lookup: CDR1 MNHEY, CDR2 SVGAGI. This CDR3 has 17 residues. Trimming removed 4 bases from V and 11 bases from J; junction bases left unmatched: 19. The CDR3 region has the DNA TGTGCCAGCAGTTCGGACAGGGTCGGGAGTGGCAGAGAAGCCCAGCATTTT. Encoded protein: CASSSDRVGSGREAQHF.